This TCR beta chain is drawn from a study of T cell repertoires in cytomegalovirus infection. Study-wide context: Public TCR beta signatures provided an indication of both CMV infection and a matching HLA type.

MiXCR was run by TCRdb on the reads, yielding one entry per CDR3 protein. This table has about 250,000 distinct CDR3 sequences, under 8.5% appearing once. This CDR3 is 13 amino acids long. The germline CDR1 and CDR2 sequences are LNHNV and YYDKDF (reference sequence). V gave up 2 bases and J gave up 2 bases, with 4 bases separating them. This chain joins TRBV15 and TRBJ1-5, with D unclear. Sequencing used PBMCs. The source is a human donor in good health (CMV status not recorded). Some clones in this sample may be carry-over from other donors' samples. The CDR3 region has the DNA TGTGCCACCAGCAGAACAGGCAATCAGCCCCAGCATTTT. This translates into CATSRTGNQPQHF. The variable domain in full, completed from reference TRBV15 and TRBJ1-5, reads DAMVIQNPRYQVTQFGKPVTLSCSQTLNHNVMYWYQQKSSQAPKLLFHYYDKDFNNEADTPDNFQSRRPNTSFCFLDIRSPGLGDTAMYLCATSRTGNQPQHFGDGTRLSIL.